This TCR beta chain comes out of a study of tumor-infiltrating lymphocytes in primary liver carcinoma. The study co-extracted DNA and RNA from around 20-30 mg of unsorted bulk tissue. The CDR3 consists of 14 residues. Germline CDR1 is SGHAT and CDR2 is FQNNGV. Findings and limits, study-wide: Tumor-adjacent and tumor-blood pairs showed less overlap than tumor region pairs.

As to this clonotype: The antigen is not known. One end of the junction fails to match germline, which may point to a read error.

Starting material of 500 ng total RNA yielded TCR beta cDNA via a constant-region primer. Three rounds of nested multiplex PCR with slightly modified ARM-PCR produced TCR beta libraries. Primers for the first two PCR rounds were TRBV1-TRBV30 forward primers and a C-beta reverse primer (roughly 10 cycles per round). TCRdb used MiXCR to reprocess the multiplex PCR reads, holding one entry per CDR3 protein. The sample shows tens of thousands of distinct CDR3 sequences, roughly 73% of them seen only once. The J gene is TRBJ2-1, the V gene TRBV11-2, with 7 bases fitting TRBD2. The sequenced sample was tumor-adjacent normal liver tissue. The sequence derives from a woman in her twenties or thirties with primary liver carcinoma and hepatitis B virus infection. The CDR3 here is CASSLGGKWNEQIF. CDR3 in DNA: TGTGCCAGCAGCCTCGGGGGGAAGTGGAATGAGCAGATCTTT.